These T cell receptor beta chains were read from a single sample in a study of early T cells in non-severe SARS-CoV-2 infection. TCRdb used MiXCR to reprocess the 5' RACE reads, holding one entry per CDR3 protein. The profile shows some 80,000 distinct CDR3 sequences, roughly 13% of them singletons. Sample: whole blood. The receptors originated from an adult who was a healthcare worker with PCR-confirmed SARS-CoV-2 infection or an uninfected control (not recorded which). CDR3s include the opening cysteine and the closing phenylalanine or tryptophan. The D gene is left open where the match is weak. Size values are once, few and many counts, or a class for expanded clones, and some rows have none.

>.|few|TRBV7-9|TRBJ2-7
CASSLDSNYEQYF
TGTGCCAGCAGCTTAGACAGCAACTACGAGCAGTACTTC
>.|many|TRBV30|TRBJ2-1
CAWSALRGPYNEQFF
TGTGCCTGGAGCGCCCTGAGGGGACCCTACAATGAGCAGTTCTTC
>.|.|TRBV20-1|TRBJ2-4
CSAYEFTKNIQYF
TGCAGTGCTTATGAGTTCACCAAAAACATTCAGTACTTC
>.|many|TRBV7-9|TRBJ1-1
CASSSTTYHTEAFF
TGTGCCAGCAGCTCCACTACTTATCACACTGAAGCTTTCTTT
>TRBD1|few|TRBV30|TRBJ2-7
CAWSAWDRGWTYEQYF
TGTGCCTGGAGTGCCTGGGACAGGGGTTGGACCTACGAGCAGTACTTC
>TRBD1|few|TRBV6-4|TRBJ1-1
CASSEGQGAEAFF
TGTGCCAGCAGTGAGGGACAGGGCGCTGAAGCTTTCTTT
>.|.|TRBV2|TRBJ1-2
CASRSAGYGYTF
TGTGCCAGCAGGTCGGCAGGGTATGGCTACACCTTC
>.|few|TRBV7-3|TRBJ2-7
CASSLMAGASYEQYF
TGTGCCAGCAGCTTAATGGCGGGGGCCTCCTACGAGCAGTACTTC
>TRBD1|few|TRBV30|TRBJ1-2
CASPGQPAAGYTF
TGTGCCTCTCCGGGACAGCCTGCCGCTGGCTACACCTTC
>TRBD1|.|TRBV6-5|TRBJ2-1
CASRPPGGTGGYNEQFF
TGTGCCAGCCGTCCCCCCGGCGGGACAGGTGGATACAATGAGCAGTTCTTC
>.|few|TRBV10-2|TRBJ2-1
CASSERLYKHEQFF
TGCGCCAGCAGTGAACGGCTCTATAAGCATGAGCAGTTCTTC
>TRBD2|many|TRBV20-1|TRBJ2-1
CSARGPSLAGGRNEQFF
TGCAGTGCTAGAGGCCCCTCCCTAGCGGGGGGCAGGAATGAGCAGTTCTTC
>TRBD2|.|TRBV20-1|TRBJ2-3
CSAREVGTSTRRNTQYF
TGCAGTGCTAGAGAAGTAGGGACTAGCACAAGGCGAAATACGCAGTATTTT
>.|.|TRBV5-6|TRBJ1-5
CASSLHRDPNNQPQHF
TGTGCCAGCAGCCTGCACCGGGACCCCAACAATCAGCCCCAGCATTTT
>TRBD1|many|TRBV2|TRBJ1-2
CASSEVLASDRDYGYTF
TGTGCCAGCAGTGAAGTGCTCGCCTCCGACAGGGACTATGGCTACACCTTC
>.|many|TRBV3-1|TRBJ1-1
CASTGGLNTEAFF
TGTGCCAGCACTGGGGGATTGAACACTGAAGCTTTCTTT
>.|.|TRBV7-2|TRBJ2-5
CASSLLWGRQETQYF
TGTGCCAGCAGCTTATTGTGGGGACGGCAAGAGACCCAGTACTTC
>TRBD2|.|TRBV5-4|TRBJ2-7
CASSRLAEGIKQYF
TGTGCCAGCAGCCGACTAGCGGAAGGGATTAAGCAGTACTTC
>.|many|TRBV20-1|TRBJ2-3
CSARGRGRPSTDTQYF
TGCAGTGCTAGAGGTCGAGGCAGGCCTAGCACAGATACGCAGTATTTT
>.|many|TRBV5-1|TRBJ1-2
CASSIQGRGGYTF
TGCGCCAGCAGTATTCAGGGGAGAGGAGGCTACACCTTC
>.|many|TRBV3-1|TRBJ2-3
CASVGVGDTQYF
TGTGCCAGCGTCGGGGTAGGTGATACGCAGTATTTT
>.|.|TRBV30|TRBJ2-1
CAWSVWAGEQFF
TGTGCCTGGAGTGTTTGGGCGGGGGAGCAGTTCTTC
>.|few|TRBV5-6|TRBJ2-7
CASSLPPLYEQYF
TGTGCCAGCAGCTTGCCCCCCCTCTACGAGCAGTACTTC
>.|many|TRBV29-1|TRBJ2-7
CSVVTLYEQYF
TGCAGCGTTGTAACTCTCTACGAGCAGTACTTC
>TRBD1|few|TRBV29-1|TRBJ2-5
CSVGTVETQYF
TGCAGCGTAGGGACAGTCGAGACCCAGTACTTC
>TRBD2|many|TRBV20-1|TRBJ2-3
CSARAPAGAARDTQYF
TGCAGTGCTAGAGCACCAGCGGGGGCAGCCAGAGATACGCAGTATTTT
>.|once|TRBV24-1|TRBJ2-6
CATSDGTSSGANVLTF
TGTGCCACCAGTGACGGGACTTCCTCTGGGGCCAACGTCCTGACTTTC
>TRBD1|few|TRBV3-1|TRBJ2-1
CASSQGQGAPYNEQFF
TGTGCCAGCAGCCAAGGGCAGGGGGCACCCTACAATGAGCAGTTCTTC
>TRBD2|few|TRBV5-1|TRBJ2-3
CASSDGLAGGPAPDTQYF
TGCGCCAGCAGCGACGGACTAGCGGGGGGCCCTGCCCCAGATACGCAGTATTTT
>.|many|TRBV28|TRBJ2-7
CASTLGSGIYEQYF
TGTGCCAGCACCCTCGGCTCGGGGATCTACGAGCAGTACTTC
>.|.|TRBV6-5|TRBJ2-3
CASSSGGPDTQYF
TGTGCCAGCAGTTCCGGGGGGCCAGATACGCAGTATTTT
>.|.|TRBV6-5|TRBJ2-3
CASSLLGVDTDTQYF
TGTGCCAGCAGTCTCCTAGGGGTGGACACAGATACGCAGTATTTT
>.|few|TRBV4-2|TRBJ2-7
CASSQVPIIEQYF
TGTGCCAGCAGCCAAGTCCCAATCATCGAGCAGTACTTC
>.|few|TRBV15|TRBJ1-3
CATSTSGPRGGNTIYF
TGTGCCACCAGCACCTCCGGGCCAAGAGGAGGAAACACCATATATTTT
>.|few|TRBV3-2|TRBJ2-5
CASSPQGDLQETQYF
TGTGCCAGCAGCCCTCAAGGGGACCTCCAAGAGACCCAGTACTTC
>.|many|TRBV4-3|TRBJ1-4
CASSQDWGANEKLFF
TGCGCCAGCAGCCAAGATTGGGGGGCTAATGAAAAACTGTTTTTT
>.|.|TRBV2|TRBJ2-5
CASTRASGGQYF
TGTGCCAGCACCAGGGCGTCCGGGGGCCAGTACTTC
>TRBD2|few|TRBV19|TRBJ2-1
CASSGLAGGNNEQFF
TGTGCCAGTAGCGGACTAGCGGGGGGAAACAATGAGCAGTTCTTC
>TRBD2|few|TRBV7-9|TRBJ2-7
CASSSPIAGDSYEQYF
TGTGCCAGCAGCTCCCCCATAGCGGGGGATTCTTACGAGCAGTACTTC
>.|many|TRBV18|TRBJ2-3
CASSPKTDTQYF
TGTGCCAGCTCACCGAAGACAGATACGCAGTATTTT
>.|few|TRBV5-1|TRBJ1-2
CASSLGATGYTF
TGCGCCAGCAGCTTGGGGGCGACGGGCTACACCTTC
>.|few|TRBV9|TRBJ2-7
CASSVEGSYEQYF
TGTGCCAGCAGCGTAGAGGGGAGCTACGAGCAGTACTTC
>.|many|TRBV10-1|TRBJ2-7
CASRAIVASYEQYF
TGCGCCAGCAGGGCTATAGTGGCCTCCTACGAGCAGTACTTC
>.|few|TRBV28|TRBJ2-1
CASGGEPYNEQFF
TGTGCCAGCGGCGGGGAACCCTACAATGAGCAGTTCTTC
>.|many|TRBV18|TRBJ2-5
CASSPPRRLAVGKETQYF
TGTGCCAGCTCACCACCGCGTAGGCTAGCCGTTGGTAAAGAGACCCAGTACTTC
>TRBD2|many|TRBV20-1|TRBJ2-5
CSASLAGEEETQYF
TGCAGTGCTTCCTTAGCGGGGGAGGAAGAGACCCAGTACTTC
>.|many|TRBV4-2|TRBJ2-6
CASSQGVGLPSGANVLTF
TGTGCCAGCAGCCAAGGAGTAGGGCTACCCTCTGGGGCCAACGTCCTGACTTTC
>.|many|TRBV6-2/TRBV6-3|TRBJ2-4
CASSSEGWNIQYF
TGTGCCAGCAGTTCCGAGGGGTGGAACATTCAGTACTTC
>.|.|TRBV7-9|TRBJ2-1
CASSLSRNFVNEQFF
TGTGCCAGCAGCTTATCCCGAAACTTTGTGAATGAGCAGTTCTTC
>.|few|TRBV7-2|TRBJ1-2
CASSPRTGGYTF
TGTGCCAGCAGCCCGAGGACGGGAGGCTACACCTTC
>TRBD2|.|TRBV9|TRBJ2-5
CASSVEAGGQETQYF
TGTGCCAGCAGCGTAGAGGCGGGGGGGCAGGAGACCCAGTACTTC
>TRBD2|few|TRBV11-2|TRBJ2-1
CASSLVSLAGNEQFF
TGTGCCAGCAGCTTAGTATCCCTAGCGGGGAATGAGCAGTTCTTC
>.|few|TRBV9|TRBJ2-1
CASSARDSYNEQFF
TGTGCCAGCAGCGCCAGAGACAGTTACAATGAGCAGTTCTTC